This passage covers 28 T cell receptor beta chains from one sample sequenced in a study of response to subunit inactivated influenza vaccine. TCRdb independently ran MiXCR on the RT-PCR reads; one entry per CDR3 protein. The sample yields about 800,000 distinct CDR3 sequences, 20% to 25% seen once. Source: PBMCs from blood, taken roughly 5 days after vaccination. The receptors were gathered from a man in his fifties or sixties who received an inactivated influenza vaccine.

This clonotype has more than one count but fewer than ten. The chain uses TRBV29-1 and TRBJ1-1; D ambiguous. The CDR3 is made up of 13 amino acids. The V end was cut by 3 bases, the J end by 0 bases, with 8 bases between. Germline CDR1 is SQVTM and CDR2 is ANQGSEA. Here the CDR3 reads CSVEVQLNTEAFF. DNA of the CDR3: TGCAGCGTTGAGGTACAGTTGAACACTGAAGCTTTCTTT.

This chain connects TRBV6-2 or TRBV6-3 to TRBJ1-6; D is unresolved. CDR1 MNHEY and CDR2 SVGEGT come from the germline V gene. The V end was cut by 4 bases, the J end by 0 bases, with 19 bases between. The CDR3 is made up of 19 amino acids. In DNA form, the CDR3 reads TGTGCCAGCAGTTCCACGGGCAGCTATAGGAGCTCCTATAATTCACCCCTCCACTTT. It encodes CASSSTGSYRSSYNSPLHF.

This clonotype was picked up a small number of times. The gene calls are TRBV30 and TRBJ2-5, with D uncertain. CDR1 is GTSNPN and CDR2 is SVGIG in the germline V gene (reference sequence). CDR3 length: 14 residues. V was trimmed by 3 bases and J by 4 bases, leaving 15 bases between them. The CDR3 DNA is TGTGCCTGGAGAGGAAAGGGATTAGCAGAGACCCAGTACTTC. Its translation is CAWRGKGLAETQYF. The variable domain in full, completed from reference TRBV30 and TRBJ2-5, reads SQTIHQWPATLVQPVGSPLSLECTVEGTSNPNLYWYRQAAGRGLQLLFYSVGIGQISSEVPQNLSASRPQDRQFILSSKKLLLSDSGFYLCAWRGKGLAETQYFGPGTRLLVL.

The CDR3 loop reads CASSLTLAGWQETQYF. The CDR3 bases are TGCGCCAGCAGCTTGACACTAGCGGGGTGGCAAGAGACCCAGTACTTC. This chain uses TRBV5-1 with TRBJ2-5, with 10 bases identical to TRBD2. J was trimmed by 2 bases and V by 1 base; bases with no gene match: 5. The germline V gene encodes CDR1 SGHRS and CDR2 YFSETQ. The CDR3 loop spans 16 amino acids.

CDR3 protein: CASTYSIGRGGDTQYF. Written as DNA, the CDR3 is TGTGCCAGCACCTACTCTATTGGGCGGGGTGGCGATACGCAGTATTTT. This chain uses TRBV6-5 with TRBJ2-3; weak D call: TRBD2 (6 bases). Per the germline V gene, CDR1 is MNHEY and CDR2 is SVGAGI. The CDR3 loop spans 16 amino acids. Deletions cut 7 bases from V and 6 bases from J, with 23 bases between.

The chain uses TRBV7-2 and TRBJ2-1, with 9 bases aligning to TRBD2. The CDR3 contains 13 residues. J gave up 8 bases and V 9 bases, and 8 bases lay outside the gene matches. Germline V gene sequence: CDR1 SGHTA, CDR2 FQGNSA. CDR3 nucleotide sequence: TGTGCCAGGTTTAGCGGGAGAGTAGATGAGCAGTTCTTC. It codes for CARFSGRVDEQFF.

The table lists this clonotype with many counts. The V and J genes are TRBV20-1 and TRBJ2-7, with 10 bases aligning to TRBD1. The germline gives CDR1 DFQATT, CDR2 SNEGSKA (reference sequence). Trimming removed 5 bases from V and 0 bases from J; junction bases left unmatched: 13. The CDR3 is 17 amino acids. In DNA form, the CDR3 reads TGCAGTGCTCTCAGCTCTAAGACAGGGGGCGTCTCCTACGAGCAGTACTTC. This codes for CSALSSKTGGVSYEQYF.

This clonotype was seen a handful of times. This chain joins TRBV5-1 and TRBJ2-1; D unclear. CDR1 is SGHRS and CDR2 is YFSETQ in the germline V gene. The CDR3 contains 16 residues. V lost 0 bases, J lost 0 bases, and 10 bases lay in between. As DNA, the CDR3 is TGCGCCAGCAGCTTGGATGGTGGGTTCTCCTACAATGAGCAGTTCTTC. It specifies CASSLDGGFSYNEQFF.

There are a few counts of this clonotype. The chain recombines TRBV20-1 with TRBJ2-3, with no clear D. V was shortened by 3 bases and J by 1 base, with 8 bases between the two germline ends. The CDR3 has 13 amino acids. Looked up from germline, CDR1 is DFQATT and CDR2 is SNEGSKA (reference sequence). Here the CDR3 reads CSASVWGTDTQYF. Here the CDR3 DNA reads TGCAGTGCTAGTGTGTGGGGCACAGATACGCAGTATTTT.

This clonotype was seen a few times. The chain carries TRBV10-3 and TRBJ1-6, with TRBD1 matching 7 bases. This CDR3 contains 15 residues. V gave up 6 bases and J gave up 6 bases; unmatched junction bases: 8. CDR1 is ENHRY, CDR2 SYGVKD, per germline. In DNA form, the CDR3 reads TGTGCCATCAGAAGGGACAGCCTGCCTAATTCACCCCTCCACTTT. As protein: CAIRRDSLPNSPLHF.

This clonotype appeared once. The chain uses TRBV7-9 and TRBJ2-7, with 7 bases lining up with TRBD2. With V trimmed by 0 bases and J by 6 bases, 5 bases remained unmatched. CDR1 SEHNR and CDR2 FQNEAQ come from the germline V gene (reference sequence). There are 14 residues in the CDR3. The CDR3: CASSLAGGFPEQYF. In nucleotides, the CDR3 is TGTGCCAGCAGCTTAGCGGGGGGGTTCCCCGAGCAGTACTTC.

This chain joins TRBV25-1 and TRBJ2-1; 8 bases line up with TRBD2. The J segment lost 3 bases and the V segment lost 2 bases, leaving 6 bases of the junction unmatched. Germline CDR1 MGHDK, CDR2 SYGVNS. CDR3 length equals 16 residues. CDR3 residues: CASSEEAGVSYNEQFF. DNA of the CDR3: TGTGCCAGCAGTGAAGAAGCGGGAGTCAGCTACAATGAGCAGTTCTTC.

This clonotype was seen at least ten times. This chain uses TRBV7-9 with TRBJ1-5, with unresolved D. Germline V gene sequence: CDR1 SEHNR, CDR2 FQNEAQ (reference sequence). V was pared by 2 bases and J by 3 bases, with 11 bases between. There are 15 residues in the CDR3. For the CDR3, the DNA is TGTGCCAGCAGCTTACTCGGAGGGAACAATCAGCCCCAGCATTTT. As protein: CASSLLGGNNQPQHF.

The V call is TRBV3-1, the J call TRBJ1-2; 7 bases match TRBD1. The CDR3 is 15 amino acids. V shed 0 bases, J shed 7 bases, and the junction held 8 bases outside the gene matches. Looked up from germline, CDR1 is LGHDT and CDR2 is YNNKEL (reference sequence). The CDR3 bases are TGTGCCAGCAGCCAAGAAAGCAGGGGGTGGGGTGGCTACACCTTC. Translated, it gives CASSQESRGWGGYTF.

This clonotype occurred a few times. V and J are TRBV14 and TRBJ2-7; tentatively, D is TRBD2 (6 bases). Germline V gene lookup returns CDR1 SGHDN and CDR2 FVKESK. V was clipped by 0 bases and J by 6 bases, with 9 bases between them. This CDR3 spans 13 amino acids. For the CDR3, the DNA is TGTGCCAGCAGCCAAGATCTGGGGGGCGAGCAGTACTTC. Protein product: CASSQDLGGEQYF.

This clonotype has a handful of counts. CDR3 nucleotides: TGCAGTGCTAGAGATAGCGGTTTCCAAGAGACCCAGTACTTC. It codes for CSARDSGFQETQYF. The chain links TRBV20-1 to TRBJ2-5; perhaps TRBD2 as D (6 bases). V was pared by 0 bases and J by 1 base, with 9 bases between. This CDR3 region has 14 residues. Germline V gives CDR1 DFQATT, CDR2 SNEGSKA (reference sequence).

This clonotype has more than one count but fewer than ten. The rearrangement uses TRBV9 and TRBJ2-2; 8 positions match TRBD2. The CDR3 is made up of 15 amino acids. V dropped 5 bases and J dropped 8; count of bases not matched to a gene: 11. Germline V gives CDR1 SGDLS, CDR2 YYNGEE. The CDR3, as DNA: TGTGCCAGCAGAAAGGGGGGGACTAGTTTTGGGGAGCTGTTTTTT. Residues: CASRKGGTSFGELFF. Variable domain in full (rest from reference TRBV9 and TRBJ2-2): DSGVTQTPKHLITATGQRVTLRCSPRSGDLSVYWYQQSLDQGLQFLIQYYNGEERAKGNILERFSAQQFPDLHSELNLSSLELGDSALYFCASRKGGTSFGELFFGEGSRLTVL.

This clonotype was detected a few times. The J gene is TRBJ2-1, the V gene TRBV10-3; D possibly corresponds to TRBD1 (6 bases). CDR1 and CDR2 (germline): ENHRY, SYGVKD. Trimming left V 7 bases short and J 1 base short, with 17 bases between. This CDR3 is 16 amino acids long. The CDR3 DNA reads TGTGCCATCACCCCGGGACACCGCCTTTCCTACAATGAGCAGTTCTTC. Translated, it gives CAITPGHRLSYNEQFF.

The CDR3 nucleotides are TGTGCCACCAGCAGGGAAACAGGGGTCCGCACAGATACGCAGTATTTT. Its translation is CATSRETGVRTDTQYF. The rearrangement joins TRBV15 to TRBJ2-3; TRBD1 matches at 7 bases. The V segment lost 3 bases and the J segment 1 base; nucleotides outside the gene matches: 7. Germline values: CDR1 LNHNV, CDR2 YYDKDF (reference sequence). This CDR3 is built from 16 residues.

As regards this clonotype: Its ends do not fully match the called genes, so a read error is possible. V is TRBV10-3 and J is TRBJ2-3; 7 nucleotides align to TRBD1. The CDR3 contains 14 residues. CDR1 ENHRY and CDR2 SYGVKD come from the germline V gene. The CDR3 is CAIRTGFTTETQYF. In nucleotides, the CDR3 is TGTGCCATCAGGACAGGGTTCACCACAGAGACGCAGTATTTT.

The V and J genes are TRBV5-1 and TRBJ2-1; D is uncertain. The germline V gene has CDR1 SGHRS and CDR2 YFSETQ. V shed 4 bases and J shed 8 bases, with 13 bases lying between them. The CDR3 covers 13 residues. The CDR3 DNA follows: TGCGCCAGCAGCGGACCCGCGATAGATGAGCAGTTCTTC. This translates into CASSGPAIDEQFF.

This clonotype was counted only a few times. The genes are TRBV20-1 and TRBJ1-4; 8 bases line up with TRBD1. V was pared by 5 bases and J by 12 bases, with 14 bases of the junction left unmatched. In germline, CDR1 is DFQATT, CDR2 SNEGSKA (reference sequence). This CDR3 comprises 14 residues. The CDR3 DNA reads TGCAGTGCTTCCTTCGGGACAGGCAGATCGGAACTGTTTTTT. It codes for CSASFGTGRSELFF.

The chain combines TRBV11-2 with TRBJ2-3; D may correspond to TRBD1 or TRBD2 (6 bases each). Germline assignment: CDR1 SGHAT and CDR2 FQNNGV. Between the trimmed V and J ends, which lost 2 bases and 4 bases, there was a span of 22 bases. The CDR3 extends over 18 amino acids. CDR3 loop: CASSLTGLRGESADTQYF. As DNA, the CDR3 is TGTGCCAGCAGCTTAACTGGATTGAGGGGGGAGAGCGCAGATACGCAGTATTTT.

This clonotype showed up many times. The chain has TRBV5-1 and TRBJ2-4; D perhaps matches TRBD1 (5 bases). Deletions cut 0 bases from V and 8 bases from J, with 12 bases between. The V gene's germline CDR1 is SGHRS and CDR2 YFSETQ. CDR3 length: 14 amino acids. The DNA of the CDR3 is TGCGCCAGCAGCTTGGACAGGTTGGGTGACATTCAGTACTTC. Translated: CASSLDRLGDIQYF. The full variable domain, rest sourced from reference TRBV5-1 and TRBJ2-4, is KAGVTQTPRYLIKTRGQQVTLSCSPISGHRSVSWYQQTPGQGLQFLFEYFSETQRNKGNFPGRFSGRQFSNSRSEMNVSTLELGDSALYLCASSLDRLGDIQYFGAGTRLSVL.

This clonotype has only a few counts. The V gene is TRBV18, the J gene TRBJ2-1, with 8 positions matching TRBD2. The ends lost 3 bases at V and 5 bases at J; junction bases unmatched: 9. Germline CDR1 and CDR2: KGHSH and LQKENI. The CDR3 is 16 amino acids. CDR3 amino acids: CASSPFSGTFNNEQFF. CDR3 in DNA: TGTGCCAGCTCACCGTTTAGCGGGACCTTTAACAATGAGCAGTTCTTC.

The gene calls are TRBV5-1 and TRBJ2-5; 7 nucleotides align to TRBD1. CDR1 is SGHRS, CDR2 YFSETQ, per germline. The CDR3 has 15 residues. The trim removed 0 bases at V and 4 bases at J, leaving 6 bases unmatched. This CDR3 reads CASSLDGTAGETQYF. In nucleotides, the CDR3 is TGCGCCAGCAGCTTGGACGGGACAGCAGGAGAGACCCAGTACTTC.

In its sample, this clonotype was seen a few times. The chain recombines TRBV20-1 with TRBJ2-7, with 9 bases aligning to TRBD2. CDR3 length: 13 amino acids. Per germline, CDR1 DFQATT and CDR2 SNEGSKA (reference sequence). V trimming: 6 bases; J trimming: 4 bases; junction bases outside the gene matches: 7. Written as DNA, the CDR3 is TGCAGTGCAATCGGACTAGCGACGTACGAGCAGTACTTC. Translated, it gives CSAIGLATYEQYF.

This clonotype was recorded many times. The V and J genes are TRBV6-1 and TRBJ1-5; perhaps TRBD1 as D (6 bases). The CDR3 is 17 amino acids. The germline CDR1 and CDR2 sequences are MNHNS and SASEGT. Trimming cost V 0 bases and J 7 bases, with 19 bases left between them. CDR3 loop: CASSEADHTGLSQPQHF. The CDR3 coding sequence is TGTGCCAGCAGTGAAGCGGACCATACAGGGCTGAGCCAGCCCCAGCATTTT.